One T cell receptor beta chain is described in this entry. The sample comes from a study of blood T cell repertoires in COVID-19. Study as a whole: Sources were T cells, B-cell-depleted T cells, or PBMCs; the material itself was cDNA or gDNA.

Original handling: Nucleated cell number was recorded as an estimate derived from reference gene primer amplification. Profiled with immunoSEQ multiplex PCR; TCRdb holds only in-frame clones, not every one. V, J and clone size are those of that table, while D and trimming were read from the DNA. The table includes around 160,000 clones, approximately 93% detected once. CDR1 is DFQATT and CDR2 is SNEGSKA in the germline V gene (reference sequence). This CDR3 has 12 amino acids. V lost 3 bases to trimming and J lost 3 bases, with 9 bases between them. This chain connects TRBV20-1 to TRBJ2-7, with unresolved D. The clonotype comes from a woman aged 55-70 years with COVID-19, enrolled during active disease. What was sequenced was peripheral blood. DNA for the CDR3: TGCAGTGCTAGTTTGGCCAGCTACGAGCAGTACTTC. Protein sequence: CSASLASYEQYF.